Presented here are 2 T cell receptor beta chains from one specimen sequenced in a study of cytomegalovirus exposure and HLA in healthy donors. Researchers ran the PCR with 60 Vbeta and 13 Jbeta primers. Using immunoSEQ multiplex PCR, the repertoire was profiled, and TCRdb retains in-frame clones only, with some absent. The sample shows around 150,000 clones, around two thirds of them seen only once. The sample comprised PBMCs. These receptors came from a male donor in good health and CMV-seronegative.

This clone has only a few counts. This sequence joins TRBV21-1 and TRBJ2-2; the DNA was not compared with TRBD1, the D call given in the table. TRBV21-1 is a pseudogene locus. This CDR3 is 16 amino acids long. CDR3: CASSLGQGAHTGELFF. The CDR3 DNA sequence: TGTGCCAGCAGCCTGGGACAGGGGGCGCATACCGGGGAGCTGTTTTTT.

J is TRBJ1-6 and V is TRBV6-5, with TRBD1 matching over 8 bases. The V gene's germline CDR1 is MNHEY and CDR2 SVGAGI. With 3 bases clipped from V and 8 bases from J, the junction kept 9 bases outside the gene matches. This CDR3 comprises 16 residues. CDR3 nucleotide sequence: TGTGCCAGCAGTTATATGGGCGACAGGGGAGATTCACCCCTCCACTTT. This encodes CASSYMGDRGDSPLHF.